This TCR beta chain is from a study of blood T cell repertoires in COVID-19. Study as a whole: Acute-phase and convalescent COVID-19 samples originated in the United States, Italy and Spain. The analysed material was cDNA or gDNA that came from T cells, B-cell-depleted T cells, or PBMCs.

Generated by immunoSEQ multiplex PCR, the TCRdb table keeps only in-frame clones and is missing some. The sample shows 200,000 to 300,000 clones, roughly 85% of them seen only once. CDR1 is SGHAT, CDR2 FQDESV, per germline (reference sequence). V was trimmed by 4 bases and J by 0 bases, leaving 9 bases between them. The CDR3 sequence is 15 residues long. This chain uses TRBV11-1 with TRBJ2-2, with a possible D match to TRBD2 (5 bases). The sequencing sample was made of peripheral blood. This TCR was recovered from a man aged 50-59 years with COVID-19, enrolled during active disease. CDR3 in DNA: TGTGCCAGCAGCTGGAGCGGTTCGAACACCGGGGAGCTGTTTTTT. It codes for CASSWSGSNTGELFF.